The clone carrying this T cell receptor beta chain was observed a few times. Its antigen is not known. The data are from a study of T cell repertoires in cytomegalovirus infection. Study as a whole: Indications came from public TCR beta signatures; they pointed to CMV infection and to a matching HLA type. General study results and limits: Dominating the ex vivo response were HLA-C-restricted CMV-specific TCR beta clonotypes. Pooled public TCR beta family frequency picked out CMV carriers with the relevant HLA.

Each CDR3 protein gets one entry after TCRdb re-called the reads with MiXCR. The sample has around 350,000 distinct CDR3 sequences; roughly 20% are singletons. The ends lost 1 base at V and 3 bases at J; junction bases unmatched: 7. The CDR3 totals 15 residues. In germline, CDR1 is SGDLS, CDR2 YYNGEE. This receptor was obtained from a human donor in good health (CMV status not recorded). Some clones in this sample may be carry-over from other donors' samples. V usage is TRBV9 and J usage is TRBJ2-7; 7 bases align to TRBD2. Sequencing was carried out using PBMCs. Here the CDR3 reads CASSVYDGRNYEQYF. The CDR3 DNA follows: TGTGCCAGCAGCGTATATGACGGGAGGAACTACGAGCAGTACTTC. Full variable domain (missing parts from reference TRBV9 and TRBJ2-7): DSGVTQTPKHLITATGQRVTLRCSPRSGDLSVYWYQQSLDQGLQFLIQYYNGEERAKGNILERFSAQQFPDLHSELNLSSLELGDSALYFCASSVYDGRNYEQYFGPGTRLTVT.